The 9 T cell receptor beta chains reported below all come from one sample, sequenced in a study of blood T cell repertoires in COVID-19. The protocol was immunoSEQ multiplex PCR, while the TCRdb copy is restricted to in-frame clones and leaves out a portion. Of 150,000 to 200,000 clones listed, around 83% were seen once; the top ten hold around 0.99%. What was sequenced was peripheral blood. The receptors originated from a man between 18 and 29 years old with acute or convalescent COVID-19.

The chain uses TRBV6-5 and TRBJ1-4, with D uncertain. CDR1 and CDR2 (germline): MNHEY, SVGAGI. The CDR3 runs to 15 residues. Deletions cut 8 bases from V and 0 bases from J, with 13 bases between. CDR3 nucleotide sequence: TGTGCCAGCGGACTAACACCTGCAACTAATGAAAAACTGTTTTTT. This sequence encodes CASGLTPATNEKLFF.

This chain uses TRBV5-8 with TRBJ1-5; possible D gene TRBD1, 5 bases. V lost 3 bases, J lost 5 bases, and 15 bases lay in between. Germline V CDR1 and CDR2: SGHTS, YDEGEE. The CDR3 loop spans 15 amino acids. DNA of the CDR3: TGTGCCAGCAGCTCCCCCCAGGGTTTAGATCAGCCCCAGCATTTT. Its translation is CASSSPQGLDQPQHF.

CDR3 sequence: CASSPRTGDETQYF. CDR3 coding DNA: TGTGCCAGCTCACCCCGGACAGGGGATGAGACCCAGTACTTC. The rearrangement joins TRBV18 to TRBJ2-5, with TRBD1 matching 9 bases. Germline V gene lookup returns CDR1 KGHSH and CDR2 LQKENI. The CDR3 runs 14 residues. The junction had 4 bases not matched to a gene; V was cut back by 3 bases and J by 5 bases.

This clone occurred once. The chain uses TRBV7-8 and TRBJ2-3, with D perhaps TRBD1 (6 bases). Deletions cut 4 bases from V and 2 bases from J, with 16 bases between. This CDR3 is built from 16 residues. Germline V gives CDR1 SGHVS, CDR2 FQNEAQ. The chain's CDR3 is CASSSSGGQTTDTQYF. The CDR3 nucleotides are TGTGCCAGCAGCTCCTCTGGGGGACAAACCACAGATACGCAGTATTTT.

The chain uses TRBV7-9 and TRBJ1-1; 7 nucleotides match TRBD1. V was clipped by 2 bases and J by 4 bases; unmatched bases: 7. This CDR3 has 15 amino acids. Germline-derived CDR1 and CDR2 are SEHNR and FQNEAQ (reference sequence). Here the CDR3 DNA reads TGTGCCAGCAGCTTATCGGGCAGGGGGACCACTGAAGCTTTCTTT. Protein sequence: CASSLSGRGTTEAFF.

The sample holds a few counts of this clone. This chain connects TRBV2 to TRBJ1-1, with 9 bases identical to TRBD1. V lost 4 bases, J lost 0 bases, and 3 bases stayed unmatched. Germline CDR1 is SNHLY and CDR2 is FYNNEI. The CDR3 spans 15 residues. The CDR3 sequence is CASSARQGVNTEAFF. DNA for the CDR3: TGTGCCAGCAGTGCCAGACAGGGGGTGAACACTGAAGCTTTCTTT.

CDR3 sequence (DNA): TGTGCCAGCAGCTTGCAAGGGGGCGTATCAAATCAGCCCCAGCATTTT. Amino acid sequence: CASSLQGGVSNQPQHF. J is TRBJ1-5 and V is TRBV5-6; TRBD1 aligns across 7 bases. With V trimmed by 1 base and J by 4 bases, 8 bases remained unmatched. The CDR3 loop spans 16 amino acids. Germline-derived CDR1 and CDR2 are SGHDT and YYEEEE.

The sample holds a few counts of this clone. The rearrangement joins TRBV2 to TRBJ1-2; unclear D gene. CDR1 and CDR2 from the germline V gene are SNHLY and FYNNEI. Trimming stripped 0 bases from V and 8 bases from J, with 7 bases between. The CDR3 totals 12 residues. The CDR3 spells CASSEAGAGYTF. CDR3 DNA: TGTGCCAGCAGTGAAGCGGGAGCCGGCTACACCTTC. Full variable domain (missing parts from reference TRBV2 and TRBJ1-2): EPEVTQTPSHQVTQMGQEVILRCVPISNHLYFYWYRQILGQKVEFLVSFYNNEISEKSEIFDDQFSVERPDGSNFTLKIRSTKLEDSAMYFCASSEAGAGYTFGSGTRLTVV.

This clone was observed once. The chain joins TRBV9 to TRBJ1-4, with D hard to call. The germline gives CDR1 SGDLS, CDR2 YYNGEE. This CDR3 is 12 amino acids long. The germline V and J ends were trimmed by 2 bases and 8 bases, with 7 bases remaining between them. The CDR3 here is CASSVSGEKLFF. The CDR3 nucleotides are TGTGCCAGCAGCGTTAGCGGAGAAAAACTGTTTTTT.